The clone carrying this T cell receptor (beta chain) was recorded a few times. As yet, its antigen is unknown. This sample stems from a study of beta chain features in type 1 diabetes. Whole-study findings and limits: Possible PCR preference for shorter templates applied equally to patients and controls.

V shed 4 bases and J shed 1 base, with 12 bases lying between them. The CDR3 consists of 14 residues. The germline V gene has CDR1 SGHNT and CDR2 YYREEE (reference sequence). Every bit of the isolated RNA underwent reverse transcription, so sequencing read expressed TCRB transcripts. Generated by immunoSEQ multiplex PCR, the TCRdb table keeps only in-frame clones and is missing some. The repertoire has roughly 350,000 clones, 9.5% to 11% of them found once; the top ten carry about 0.015%. The sample taken for sequencing was naive CD4+ T cells from blood. This chain joins TRBV5-4 and TRBJ2-7, with D possibly TRBD1 on 5 matching bases. The clonotype originates from a woman aged 30 to 39 in good health. The CDR3 loop is CASSPSTDSYEQYF. The CDR3 bases are TGTGCCAGCAGCCCGTCGACAGATTCCTACGAGCAGTACTTC.